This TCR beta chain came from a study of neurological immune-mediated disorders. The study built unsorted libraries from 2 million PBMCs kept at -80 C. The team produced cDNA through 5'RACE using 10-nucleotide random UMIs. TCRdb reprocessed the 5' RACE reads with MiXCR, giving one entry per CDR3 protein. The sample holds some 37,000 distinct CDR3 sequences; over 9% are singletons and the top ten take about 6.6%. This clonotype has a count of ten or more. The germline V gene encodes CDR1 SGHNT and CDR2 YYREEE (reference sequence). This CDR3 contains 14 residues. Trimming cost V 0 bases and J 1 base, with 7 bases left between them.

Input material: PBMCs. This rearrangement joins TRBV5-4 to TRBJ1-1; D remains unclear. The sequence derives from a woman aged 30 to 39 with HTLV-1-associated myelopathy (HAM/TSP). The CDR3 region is CASSLEHKNTEAFF. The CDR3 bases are TGTGCCAGCAGCTTGGAGCACAAGAACACTGAAGCTTTCTTT. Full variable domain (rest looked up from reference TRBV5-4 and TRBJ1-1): ETGVTQSPTHLIKTRGQQVTLRCSSQSGHNTVSWYQQALGQGPQFIFQYYREEENGRGNFPPRFSGLQFPNYSSELNVNALELDDSALYLCASSLEHKNTEAFFGQGTRLTVV.